Below, 24 T cell receptor beta chains from the same sample are listed, as sequenced in a study of T cell responses to AZD1222 COVID-19 vaccine. Data came from immunoSEQ multiplex PCR; TCRdb stores just in-frame clones and leaves some out. The profile covers some 120,000 clones, with more than 75% appearing a single time and around 7.7% taken by the ten largest. The sample consisted of peripheral blood, taken on day 0 of AZD1222 vaccination. The source of these receptors is an adult in good health.

The chain employs TRBV12-3 or TRBV12-4 and TRBJ2-2, with unresolved D. V lost 6 bases and J lost 6, with 8 bases in between. The CDR3 runs to 12 residues. The CDR3 is CASSPDPGELFF. In DNA, the CDR3 is TGTGCCAGCAGCCCCGACCCCGGGGAGCTGTTTTTT.

The chain is built from TRBV5-8 and TRBJ1-1, with D maybe TRBD1 (5 bases). The V and J ends lost 4 bases and 0 bases respectively, with 13 bases between them. Germline CDR1 is SGHTS and CDR2 is YDEGEE. The CDR3 contains 15 residues. The CDR3 nucleotides are TGTGCCAGCAGCCCCGGGACTACCATGAACACTGAAGCTTTCTTT. Its translation: CASSPGTTMNTEAFF.

The chain carries TRBV2 and TRBJ1-5; the D is unclear. Trimming removed 1 base from V and 6 bases from J, with 13 bases in between. CDR3 length: 15 amino acids. Germline CDR1 and CDR2: SNHLY and FYNNEI. The CDR3 region is CASSEEAGPRQPQHF. As DNA, the CDR3 is TGTGCCAGCAGTGAAGAGGCAGGCCCGCGTCAGCCCCAGCATTTT. Full variable domain (remainder filled in from reference TRBV2 and TRBJ1-5): EPEVTQTPSHQVTQMGQEVILRCVPISNHLYFYWYRQILGQKVEFLVSFYNNEISEKSEIFDDQFSVERPDGSNFTLKIRSTKLEDSAMYFCASSEEAGPRQPQHFGDGTRLSIL.

The chain combines TRBV5-1 with TRBJ2-1, with D perhaps matching TRBD1 (5 bases). V was cut by 6 bases and J by 7 bases, with 20 bases left in between. Germline V lookup: CDR1 SGHRS, CDR2 YFSETQ. This CDR3 comprises 15 residues. The CDR3 loop is CASKYVSQGGNEQFF. The CDR3, as DNA: TGCGCCAGCAAGTACGTTTCCCAGGGTGGGAATGAGCAGTTCTTC.

This sequence joins TRBV2 and TRBJ2-7; 10 bases fit TRBD2. The CDR3 is 14 amino acids. The V and J ends lost 3 bases and 5 bases, in that order; junction bases with no gene match: 4. CDR1 is SNHLY and CDR2 is FYNNEI in the germline V gene. CDR3 coding DNA: TGTGCCAGCAGTGATGTAGCGGGAGGAAACGAGCAGTACTTC. This codes for CASSDVAGGNEQYF.

The J gene is TRBJ1-2, the V gene TRBV10-3; 7 nucleotides align to TRBD1. This CDR3 is built from 16 residues. J was trimmed by 3 bases and V by 6 bases; bases with no gene match: 13. Germline-derived CDR1 and CDR2 are ENHRY and SYGVKD. CDR3 nucleotides: TGTGCCATCAGCACAATTCGGACAGGCTGGGACTATGGCTACACCTTC. It is translated as CAISTIRTGWDYGYTF.

This chain uses TRBV7-8 with TRBJ2-5; D is unclear. The germline V gene has CDR1 SGHVS and CDR2 FQNEAQ. The V end was cut by 7 bases, the J end by 5 bases, with 11 bases between. This CDR3 spans 12 amino acids. The CDR3: CASTPFGETQYF. The CDR3 DNA sequence: TGTGCCAGCACCCCGTTCGGGGAGACCCAGTACTTC. The full variable domain, with the rest looked up from reference TRBV7-8 and TRBJ2-5, is GAGVSQSPRYKVAKRGQDVALRCDPISGHVSLFWYQQALGQGPEFLTYFQNEAQLDKSGLPSDRFFAERPEGSVSTLKIQRTQQEDSAVYLCASTPFGETQYFGPGTRLLVL.

This chain links TRBV7-9 with TRBJ2-2, with TRBD2 matching over 8 bases. This CDR3 contains 15 residues. The V gene end was trimmed by 7 bases and the J gene end by 1 base; junction bases not matched to a gene: 5. Germline V lookup: CDR1 SEHNR, CDR2 FQNEAQ (reference sequence). The CDR3 region has the DNA TGTGCCAGCATCGCCGGGGGGGGGAACACCGGGGAGCTGTTTTTT. This gives the protein CASIAGGGNTGELFF.

The chain links TRBV30 to TRBJ2-7; D perhaps matches TRBD2 (5 bases). The V gene's germline CDR1 is GTSNPN and CDR2 SVGIG (reference sequence). The CDR3 covers 12 residues. V was clipped by 2 bases and J by 9 bases, with 14 bases between them. CDR3 DNA: TGTGCCTGGAGTCCCGGGGAGAACGGGCAGTACTTC. This gives the protein CAWSPGENGQYF.

This clone has more than one count but fewer than ten. The chain recombines TRBV9 with TRBJ1-1; TRBD1 matches at 7 bases. Trimming removed 2 bases from V and 11 bases from J; junction bases left unmatched: 15. This CDR3 has 15 amino acids. The germline gives CDR1 SGDLS, CDR2 YYNGEE. The CDR3: CASSVLPGTQTGAFF. CDR3 nucleotides: TGTGCCAGCAGCGTGCTCCCCGGGACTCAGACAGGGGCTTTCTTT.

The CDR3: CAWKPLGNQPQHF. The CDR3 DNA follows: TGTGCCTGGAAGCCCCTGGGCAATCAGCCCCAGCATTTT. The V call is TRBV30, the J call TRBJ1-5, with D unclear. Germline V gives CDR1 GTSNPN, CDR2 SVGIG (reference sequence). V was clipped by 4 bases and J by 2 bases, with 9 bases between them. The CDR3 sequence is 13 residues long.

This chain joins TRBV12-3 or TRBV12-4 and TRBJ1-1, with TRBD1 matching 7 bases. With 9 bases clipped from V and 1 base from J, the junction kept 5 bases outside the gene matches. The CDR3 length is 13 residues. The CDR3 here is CASRTGGNTEAFF. The CDR3 DNA sequence: TGTGCCAGTCGGACAGGCGGGAACACTGAAGCTTTCTTT.

The chain uses TRBV27 and TRBJ1-4, with 10 bases fitting TRBD1. Germline CDR1 MNHEY, CDR2 SMNVEV (reference sequence). The CDR3 covers 15 residues. J lost 5 bases, V lost 5 bases, and 5 bases had no gene match. CDR3 amino acids: CASSPPGQGNEKLFF. Here the CDR3 DNA reads TGTGCCAGCAGTCCTCCGGGACAGGGGAATGAAAAACTGTTTTTT.

This clone was seen only a few times. The rearrangement joins TRBV6-5 to TRBJ2-4; 9 bases match TRBD2. Germline CDR1 reads MNHEY; CDR2 reads SVGAGI. With 7 bases clipped from V and 8 bases from J, the junction kept 9 bases outside the gene matches. This CDR3 has 14 residues. The CDR3 nucleotides read TGTGCCAGCAAGGTAGCGGGGGCTGAGGACATTCAGTACTTC. Translation: CASKVAGAEDIQYF.

This clone occurred once. The chain carries TRBV9 and TRBJ2-2; TRBD1 aligns across 9 bases. The CDR3 sequence is 17 residues long. CDR1 SGDLS and CDR2 YYNGEE come from the germline V gene. V shed 0 bases and J 6 bases; nucleotides not matched to a gene: 9. CDR3 residues: CASSVVGTGSGPGELFF. CDR3 nucleotides: TGTGCCAGCAGCGTAGTCGGGACAGGGTCCGGGCCCGGGGAGCTGTTTTTT. Based on the CDR3 plus reference TRBV9 and TRBJ2-2, the full variable domain is DSGVTQTPKHLITATGQRVTLRCSPRSGDLSVYWYQQSLDQGLQFLIQYYNGEERAKGNILERFSAQQFPDLHSELNLSSLELGDSALYFCASSVVGTGSGPGELFFGEGSRLTVL.

The chain has TRBV3-1 (or the pseudogene TRBV3-2) and TRBJ2-7, with D unclear. V lost 0 bases to trimming and J lost 1 base, with 4 bases between them. The germline CDR1 and CDR2 sequences are LGHDT and YNNKEL (reference sequence). The CDR3 sequence is 13 residues long. DNA for the CDR3: TGTGCCAGCAGCCAAGAAGGGTCCTACGAGCAGTACTTC. This gives the protein CASSQEGSYEQYF.

The chain carries TRBV21-1 and TRBJ2-7; TRBD1 is the table's D call, not checked against the DNA. TRBV21-1 is given as a pseudogene. The CDR3 sequence is 18 residues long. CDR3: CASSKRVRGHSPSYEQYF. The CDR3 DNA reads TGTGCCAGCAGCAAAAGGGTCAGGGGACACTCCCCATCCTACGAGCAGTACTTC.

The CDR3 DNA reads TGCGCCAGCGGTCACTCAGAGACCCAGTACTTC. This encodes CASGHSETQYF. The chain recombines TRBV5-1 with TRBJ2-5; D gene ambiguous. Germline V gene sequence: CDR1 SGHRS, CDR2 YFSETQ. V shed 7 bases and J shed 4 bases, with 8 bases lying between them. CDR3 length: 11 residues.

The gene calls are TRBV2 and TRBJ1-3; 7 bases are shared with TRBD1. Germline assignment: CDR1 SNHLY and CDR2 FYNNEI. V gave up 8 bases and J gave up 4 bases; unmatched junction bases: 2. CDR3 length equals 12 residues. The chain's CDR3 is CASRDRGNTIYF. CDR3 nucleotides: TGTGCCAGCCGGGACAGAGGAAACACCATATATTTT.

This chain connects TRBV5-1 to TRBJ2-7; no clear D. This CDR3 has 15 amino acids. The V gene lost 2 bases and the J gene lost 5 bases, with 17 bases spanning the gap. Germline values: CDR1 SGHRS, CDR2 YFSETQ. The CDR3 nucleotides read TGCGCCAGCAGCTTAGTCGATTCCGCAGTCCACGAGCAGTACTTC. Its translation is CASSLVDSAVHEQYF.

This chain connects TRBV3-1 (or the pseudogene TRBV3-2) to TRBJ1-3; weak D call: TRBD1 (5 bases). V was trimmed by 3 bases and J by 0 bases, leaving 15 bases between them. This CDR3 comprises 17 residues. Germline CDR1 LGHDT, CDR2 YNNKEL (reference sequence). For the CDR3, the DNA is TGTGCCAGCAGCCATAACCGGGACCCTAGCTCTGGAAACACCATATATTTT. This codes for CASSHNRDPSSGNTIYF.

The V gene is TRBV27, the J gene TRBJ2-5; D is possibly TRBD2 (6 bases). V was clipped by 6 bases and J by 4 bases, with 15 bases between them. The germline V gene has CDR1 MNHEY and CDR2 SMNVEV (reference sequence). The CDR3 length is 14 residues. The CDR3 reads CASSLGSPSETQYF. CDR3 DNA sequence: TGTGCCAGCAGCCTCGGGAGCCCCTCAGAGACCCAGTACTTC.

V and J are TRBV18 and TRBJ2-1, with a weak D call TRBD1 (5 bases). The CDR3 is made up of 14 amino acids. Trimming removed 2 bases at V and 2 bases at J, with 7 bases between. Germline V gene sequence: CDR1 KGHSH, CDR2 LQKENI. CDR3 amino acids: CASSPGAAYNEQFF. The CDR3 nucleotides read TGTGCCAGCTCACCAGGGGCCGCCTACAATGAGCAGTTCTTC.

V and J are TRBV7-3 and TRBJ2-6, with 8 bases that match TRBD2. Germline-derived CDR1 and CDR2 are SGHTA and FQGTGA. The CDR3 is made up of 16 amino acids. J lost 0 bases, V lost 7 bases, and 5 bases had no gene match. CDR3 sequence: CASTISGVSGANVLTF. CDR3 bases: TGTGCCAGCACCATTAGCGGGGTCTCTGGGGCCAACGTCCTGACTTTC.